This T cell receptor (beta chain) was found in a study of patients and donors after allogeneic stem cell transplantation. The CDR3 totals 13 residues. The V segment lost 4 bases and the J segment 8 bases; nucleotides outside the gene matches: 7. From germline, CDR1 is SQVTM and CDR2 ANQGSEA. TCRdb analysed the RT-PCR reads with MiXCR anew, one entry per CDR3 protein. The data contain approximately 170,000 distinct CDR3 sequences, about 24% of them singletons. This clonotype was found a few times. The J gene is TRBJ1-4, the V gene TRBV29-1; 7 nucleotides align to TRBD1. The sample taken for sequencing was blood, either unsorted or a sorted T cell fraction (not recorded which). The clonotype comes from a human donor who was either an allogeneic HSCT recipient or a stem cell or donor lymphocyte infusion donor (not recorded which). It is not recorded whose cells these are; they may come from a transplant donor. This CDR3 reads CSVGLQGGEKLFF. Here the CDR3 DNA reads TGCAGCGTTGGGCTCCAGGGGGGCGAAAAACTGTTTTTT.